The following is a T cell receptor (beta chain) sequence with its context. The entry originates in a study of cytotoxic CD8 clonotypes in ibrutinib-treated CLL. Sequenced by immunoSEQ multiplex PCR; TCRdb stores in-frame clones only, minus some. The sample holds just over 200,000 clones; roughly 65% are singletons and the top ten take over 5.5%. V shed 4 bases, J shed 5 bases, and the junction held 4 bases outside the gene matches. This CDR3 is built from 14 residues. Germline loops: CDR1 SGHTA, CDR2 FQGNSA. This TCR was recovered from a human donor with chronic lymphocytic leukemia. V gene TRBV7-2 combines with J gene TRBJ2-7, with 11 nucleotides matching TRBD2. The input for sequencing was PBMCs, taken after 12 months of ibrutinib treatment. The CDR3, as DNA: TGTGCCAGCAGCTCGGGGGGACTAGCGGACGAGCAGTACTTC. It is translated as CASSSGGLADEQYF.